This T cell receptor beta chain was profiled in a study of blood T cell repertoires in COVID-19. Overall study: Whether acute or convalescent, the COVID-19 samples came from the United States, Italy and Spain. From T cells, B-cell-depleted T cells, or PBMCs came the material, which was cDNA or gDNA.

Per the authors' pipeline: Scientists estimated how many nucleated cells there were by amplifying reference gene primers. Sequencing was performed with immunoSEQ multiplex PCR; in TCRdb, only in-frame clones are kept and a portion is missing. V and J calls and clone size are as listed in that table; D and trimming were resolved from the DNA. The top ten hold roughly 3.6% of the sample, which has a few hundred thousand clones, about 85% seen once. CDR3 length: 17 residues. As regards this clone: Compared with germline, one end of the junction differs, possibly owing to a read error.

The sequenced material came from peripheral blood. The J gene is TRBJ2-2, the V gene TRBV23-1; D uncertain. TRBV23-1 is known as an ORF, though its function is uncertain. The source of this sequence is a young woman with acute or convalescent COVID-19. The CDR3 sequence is CASSESLGQRLTGELFF. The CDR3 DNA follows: TGCGCCAGCAGTGAATCCCTAGGTCAAAGGCTCACCGGGGAGCTGTTTTTT.